This record concerns one T cell receptor beta chain sequence. Its specificity is unknown. V lost 0 bases and J lost 4; bases outside the gene matches: 6. This CDR3 has 17 residues. Germline V gives CDR1 MGHRA, CDR2 YSYEKL. TCRdb re-analysed the 5' RACE reads in MiXCR, keeping a single row per CDR3 protein. The sample carries approximately 350,000 distinct CDR3 sequences, approximately 13% recorded once. The data stem from a study of identical twins. Points from the study as a whole: With abundant cord blood beta clonotypes, insertions were fewer; memory repertoires showed no such pattern. It was out-of-frame TCR alpha sharing in monozygotic twins that models underestimated.

The same sample was also studied in work on yellow fever vaccine responses in identical twins.

This chain connects TRBV4-1 to TRBJ2-7, with TRBD2 matching over 13 bases. Sequencing was performed on CD8+ T cells sorted from blood. This TCR was recovered from a young woman in good health. The CDR3 here is CASSQEPRLAGGYEQYF. The CDR3, as DNA: TGCGCCAGCAGCCAAGAACCGAGACTAGCGGGAGGATACGAGCAGTACTTC.